This entry lists 31 T cell receptor beta chains sequenced from one sample in a study of T-cell memory formation after mild COVID-19. TCRdb re-derived calls from the 5' RACE reads in MiXCR, one entry per CDR3 protein. The profile shows about 470,000 distinct CDR3 sequences, roughly 20% of them singletons. Sequenced: PBMCs or a T cell subset sorted from them (not recorded which). These receptors were obtained from an adult woman who had mild COVID-19 (a few samples of this study predate the infection). Cell type and time point are not known.

The rearrangement uses TRBV20-1 and TRBJ2-3; TRBD2 matches at 13 bases. The length of the CDR3 is 15 residues. The germline V gene encodes CDR1 DFQATT and CDR2 SNEGSKA (reference sequence). The V gene end was trimmed by 8 bases and the J gene end by 2 bases; junction bases not matched to a gene: 7. CDR3: CSKAGLAGTTDTQYF. The DNA of the CDR3 is TGCAGTAAGGCGGGACTAGCGGGGACCACAGATACGCAGTATTTT.

The table lists this clonotype with a few counts. This chain connects TRBV7-3 to TRBJ2-5; 7 bases match TRBD2. Germline CDR1 reads SGHTA; CDR2 reads FQGTGA. V gave up 0 bases and J gave up 5 bases; unmatched junction bases: 3. The CDR3 sequence is 14 residues long. In DNA, the CDR3 is TGTGCCAGCAGCTTAACGCCCGGGGGGGAGACCCAGTACTTC. Protein: CASSLTPGGETQYF.

V and J are TRBV7-2 and TRBJ2-3; a possible D gene is TRBD2 (5 bases). Germline loops: CDR1 SGHTA, CDR2 FQGNSA. The CDR3 has 14 residues. V shed 0 bases and J shed 6 bases, with 10 bases lying between them. The CDR3 loop reads CASSLAIPGDTQYF. Here the CDR3 DNA reads TGTGCCAGCAGCTTAGCGATCCCGGGGGATACGCAGTATTTT.

The chain carries TRBV7-9 and TRBJ2-1; D may match TRBD1 or TRBD2 (6 bases each). CDR1 is SEHNR and CDR2 is FQNEAQ in the germline V gene (reference sequence). This CDR3 has 15 residues. The V end lost 11 bases, the J end lost 8 bases, and 25 bases lay between the germline ends. The CDR3 DNA reads TGTGCCGGTTGGGGGGCGGCAGCGATCGGGGATGAGCAGTTCTTC. It translates to CAGWGAAAIGDEQFF.

Only a few counts were recorded for this clonotype. The V call is TRBV29-1, the J call TRBJ2-7, with a tentative D call TRBD2 (6 bases). The ends were cut back, 7 bases at V and 3 bases at J, with 16 bases in the middle. CDR1 SQVTM and CDR2 ANQGSEA come from the germline V gene. The CDR3 runs to 13 residues. This chain's CDR3 is CSARGGPVYEQYF. CDR3 in DNA: TGCAGCGCACGGGGAGGCCCTGTCTACGAGCAGTACTTC.

This clonotype was recorded once. This sequence joins TRBV5-1 and TRBJ2-2; a weak D match, TRBD1 (6 bases). V was pared by 2 bases and J by 0 bases, with 11 bases between. The CDR3 is 16 residues long. CDR1 is SGHRS, CDR2 YFSETQ, per germline. CDR3: CASSLWGHPNTGELFF. CDR3 DNA sequence: TGCGCCAGCAGCTTATGGGGACACCCGAACACCGGGGAGCTGTTTTTT.

This clonotype was found many times. The chain carries TRBV5-1 and TRBJ2-7, with 9 bases identical to TRBD1. Germline CDR1 and CDR2: SGHRS and YFSETQ. This CDR3 has 14 amino acids. Unmatched junction bases numbered 3, after V lost 4 bases and J lost 1 base. The CDR3, as DNA: TGCGCCAGCAGCGCGGGACAGGGTTCCTACGAGCAGTACTTC. Translation gives CASSAGQGSYEQYF.

The chain employs TRBV6-1 and TRBJ2-1, with unresolved D. Per the germline V gene, CDR1 is MNHNS and CDR2 is SASEGT. The CDR3 consists of 14 residues. V dropped 4 bases and J dropped 4 bases, with 11 bases sitting between them. CDR3 DNA sequence: TGTGCCAGCAGTGGGGTAAGGGCTTACAATGAGCAGTTCTTC. Its protein is CASSGVRAYNEQFF.

This clonotype was seen only a few times. This rearrangement joins TRBV7-3 to TRBJ1-1, with unresolved D. Trimming took 8 bases from V and 6 from J, leaving 16 bases between them. Per germline, CDR1 SGHTA and CDR2 FQGTGA. The CDR3 consists of 13 residues. The chain's CDR3 is CASPGPGGAEAFF. The CDR3 DNA reads TGTGCCAGCCCCGGCCCAGGTGGCGCTGAAGCTTTCTTT.

A few counts support this clonotype. The rearrangement uses TRBV3-1 and TRBJ1-5, with 8 bases identical to TRBD1. Germline-derived CDR1 and CDR2 are LGHDT and YNNKEL (reference sequence). V dropped 3 bases and J dropped 2; count of bases not matched to a gene: 3. The CDR3 contains 15 residues. The chain's CDR3 is CASSQMTGGNQPQHF. In DNA, the CDR3 is TGTGCCAGCAGCCAGATGACAGGGGGCAATCAGCCCCAGCATTTT.

The rearrangement joins TRBV25-1 to TRBJ1-1, with a possible D match to TRBD1 (6 bases). The CDR3 is 12 amino acids. CDR1 and CDR2 from the germline V gene are MGHDK and SYGVNS. The ends were cut back, 7 bases at V and 4 bases at J, with 10 bases in the middle. CDR3 loop: CASKRGFTEAFF. For the CDR3, the DNA is TGTGCCAGCAAGAGGGGGTTCACTGAAGCTTTCTTT.

V gene TRBV6-6 combines with J gene TRBJ2-3; weak D call: TRBD1 (5 bases). The V end lost 7 bases, the J end lost 0 bases, and 14 bases lay between the germline ends. Germline-derived CDR1 and CDR2 are MNHNY and SVGAGI (reference sequence). The CDR3 is 15 amino acids. The CDR3 is CASNDGASSTDTQYF. The CDR3 DNA is TGTGCCAGCAATGATGGGGCCTCTAGCACAGATACGCAGTATTTT.

The chain joins TRBV7-2 to TRBJ2-3; weak D call: TRBD2 (7 bases). The ends were cut back, 4 bases at V and 3 bases at J, with 20 bases in the middle. The CDR3 loop spans 17 amino acids. Looked up from germline, CDR1 is SGHTA and CDR2 is FQGNSA. CDR3 in amino acids: CASSYFAGGGATDTQYF. DNA for the CDR3: TGTGCCAGCAGCTATTTCGCCGGTGGGGGGGCAACAGATACGCAGTATTTT.

This clonotype came up a few times. The chain combines TRBV5-1 with TRBJ1-1; D uncertain. The ends were cut back, 6 bases at V and 3 bases at J, with 12 bases in the middle. The CDR3 loop spans 13 amino acids. Germline V gives CDR1 SGHRS, CDR2 YFSETQ. DNA for the CDR3: TGCGCCAGCACCCATGAGACCTACACTGAAGCTTTCTTT. This encodes CASTHETYTEAFF.

The V and J genes are TRBV6-4 and TRBJ2-1; TRBD2 agrees at 7 bases. The germline gives CDR1 MRHNA, CDR2 SNTAGT. This CDR3 comprises 15 residues. V lost 8 bases to trimming and J lost 2 bases; unmatched junction nucleotides: 9. This CDR3 reads CASSSSGMAYNEQFF. CDR3 DNA: TGTGCCAGCTCTTCGAGCGGGATGGCCTACAATGAGCAGTTCTTC.

This clonotype was counted a few times. This chain links TRBV14 with TRBJ2-3; 13 bases are a match to TRBD2. The CDR3 is 16 residues long. The trim removed 4 bases at V and 4 bases at J, leaving 5 bases unmatched. CDR1 is SGHDN, CDR2 FVKESK, per germline. The CDR3 loop is CASSRRLAGGADTQYF. DNA of the CDR3: TGTGCCAGCAGCCGGCGACTAGCGGGAGGTGCAGATACGCAGTATTTT.

This clonotype turned up a few times. The chain employs TRBV10-3 and TRBJ2-7; TRBD1 matches at 7 bases. J gave up 1 base and V 0 bases, and 3 bases lay outside the gene matches. The CDR3 covers 15 residues. Germline values: CDR1 ENHRY, CDR2 SYGVKD. The chain's CDR3 is CAISESTGPSYEQYF. The CDR3 nucleotides are TGTGCCATCAGTGAGTCGACAGGGCCTTCCTACGAGCAGTACTTC.

There are a few counts of this clonotype. For the CDR3, the DNA is TGTGCCAGCGGGGGACAGGCCTACGAGCAGTACTTC. Its protein is CASGGQAYEQYF. The chain recombines TRBV7-9 with TRBJ2-7, with TRBD1 matching 8 bases. The ends lost 8 bases at V and 2 bases at J; junction bases unmatched: 2. The CDR3 totals 12 residues. Looked up from germline, CDR1 is SEHNR and CDR2 is FQNEAQ (reference sequence). The variable domain in full, completed from reference TRBV7-9 and TRBJ2-7, reads DTGVSQNPRHKITKRGQNVTFRCDPISEHNRLYWYRQTLGQGPEFLTYFQNEAQLEKSRLLSDRFSAERPKGSFSTLEIQRTEQGDSAMYLCASGGQAYEQYFGPGTRLTVT.

The chain uses TRBV5-6 and TRBJ2-3; tentatively, D is TRBD2 (6 bases). The CDR3 covers 13 residues. Trimming cost V 4 bases and J 5 bases, with 11 bases left between them. Germline V gives CDR1 SGHDT, CDR2 YYEEEE. The CDR3 spells CASSMTEGDTQYF. The CDR3 nucleotides are TGTGCCAGCAGCATGACGGAGGGAGATACGCAGTATTTT.

This clonotype was detected many times. This chain joins TRBV5-1 and TRBJ2-1; 13 nucleotides line up with TRBD2. Germline V gene sequence: CDR1 SGHRS, CDR2 YFSETQ. The CDR3 length is 15 residues. V was clipped by 3 bases and J by 4 bases; unmatched bases: 1. The CDR3 sequence: CASSWTSGGYNEQFF. The CDR3 coding sequence is TGCGCCAGCAGCTGGACTAGCGGGGGATACAATGAGCAGTTCTTC.

In this sample, this clonotype turned up a few times. This chain uses TRBV20-1 with TRBJ2-7; 12 bases match TRBD2. The germline V gene encodes CDR1 DFQATT and CDR2 SNEGSKA (reference sequence). The CDR3 consists of 16 residues. Germline trimming cut 2 bases from V and 0 bases from J; bases unmatched to any gene: 5. CDR3 in amino acids: CSARLAGGLSSYEQYF. The CDR3 DNA follows: TGCAGTGCTAGACTAGCGGGGGGGCTGAGCTCCTACGAGCAGTACTTC.

In this sample, this clonotype turned up a few times. V gene TRBV12-3 or TRBV12-4 combines with J gene TRBJ1-1; D perhaps matches TRBD1 (6 bases). This CDR3 has 14 residues. Trimming pared 7 bases from V and 2 bases from J, leaving 14 bases between. CDR3 DNA: TGTGCCAGCACCTTAGACAGGACCAACACTGAAGCTTTCTTT. This translates into CASTLDRTNTEAFF.

This clonotype turned up a few times. The chain couples TRBV11-2 to TRBJ2-3; 15 bases map to TRBD2. The trim removed 2 bases at V and 5 bases at J, leaving 2 bases unmatched. The V gene's germline CDR1 is SGHAT and CDR2 FQNNGV. The CDR3 has 16 amino acids. CDR3 nucleotides: TGTGCCAGCAGCTTACTGGGACTAGCGGGGGGAGATACGCAGTATTTT. It yields the protein CASSLLGLAGGDTQYF. Based on the CDR3 plus reference TRBV11-2 and TRBJ2-3, the full variable domain is EAGVAQSPRYKIIEKRQSVAFWCNPISGHATLYWYQQILGQGPKLLIQFQNNGVVDDSQLPKDRFSAERLKGVDSTLKIQPAKLEDSAVYLCASSLLGLAGGDTQYFGPGTRLTVL.

This clonotype was seen a handful of times. The chain couples TRBV20-1 to TRBJ2-5; no clear D. Trimming pared 1 base from V and 0 bases from J, leaving 9 bases between. The CDR3 totals 14 residues. Germline CDR1 reads DFQATT; CDR2 reads SNEGSKA (reference sequence). The CDR3 nucleotides read TGCAGTGCTAGAGCCCCCCGGGACCAAGAGACCCAGTACTTC. Translation gives CSARAPRDQETQYF.

This clonotype was detected a few times. The chain links TRBV4-3 to TRBJ2-1, with a weak D call TRBD2 (5 bases). Trimming took 0 bases from V and 0 from J, leaving 15 bases between them. There are 18 residues in the CDR3. Germline V gene lookup returns CDR1 LGHNA and CDR2 YSLEER. CDR3 amino acids: CASSQDPVAWSSYNEQFF. In nucleotides, the CDR3 is TGCGCCAGCAGCCAAGATCCAGTAGCGTGGAGCTCCTACAATGAGCAGTTCTTC.

This clonotype was counted many times. This rearrangement joins TRBV12-3 or TRBV12-4 to TRBJ2-5; a possible D gene is TRBD1 (6 bases). The CDR3 has 13 amino acids. Trimming removed 1 base from V and 4 bases from J, with 7 bases in between. The CDR3 DNA reads TGTGCCAGCAGTTTAGGGGACATAGAGACCCAGTACTTC. This encodes CASSLGDIETQYF.

The CDR3 protein is CASSKQVEAFF. The CDR3 coding sequence is TGTGCCAGCAGTAAACAGGTTGAAGCTTTCTTT. This chain joins TRBV6-1 and TRBJ1-1, with TRBD1 as a possible D gene (5 bases). From germline, CDR1 is MNHNS and CDR2 SASEGT. V was trimmed by 5 bases and J by 7 bases, leaving 8 bases between them. CDR3 size: 11 residues.

This sequence joins TRBV5-1 and TRBJ2-2; 9 bases fit TRBD2. This CDR3 has 17 amino acids. Germline CDR1 SGHRS, CDR2 YFSETQ. With V trimmed by 4 bases and J by 1 base, 8 bases remained unmatched. The CDR3, as DNA: TGCGCCAGCAGCATCGCTCGACTAGCGGAGAACACCGGGGAGCTGTTTTTT. This gives the protein CASSIARLAENTGELFF.

This clonotype occurred many times. Here the CDR3 reads CASGIDGTSGEYYNEQFF. CDR3 nucleotide sequence: TGTGCTAGTGGTATTGATGGGACTAGCGGAGAGTACTACAATGAGCAGTTCTTC. This chain uses TRBV12-5 with TRBJ2-1, with 11 bases identical to TRBD2. The junction had 12 bases not matched to a gene; V was cut back by 5 bases and J by 3 bases. Germline V gene data show CDR1 as LGHNT and CDR2 as FRNRAP. The CDR3 covers 18 residues.

The genes are TRBV6-5 and TRBJ2-6; a possible D gene is TRBD2 (6 bases). V lost 6 bases and J 9 bases, leaving 9 bases between the germline ends. Germline-derived CDR1 and CDR2 are MNHEY and SVGAGI. The CDR3 spans 12 residues. CDR3 sequence: CASRAGSNVLTF. The DNA for the CDR3 is TGTGCCAGCAGAGCCGGGAGCAACGTCCTGACTTTC.

This clonotype was recorded a few times. The V and J genes are TRBV20-1 and TRBJ2-3; 7 nucleotides line up with TRBD2. This CDR3 is built from 12 residues. The V gene's germline CDR1 is DFQATT and CDR2 SNEGSKA (reference sequence). V lost 5 bases to trimming and J lost 4 bases; unmatched junction nucleotides: 3. CDR3 nucleotide sequence: TGCAGTGCTCCCGCGGGAGCAGATACGCAGTATTTT. Translation gives CSAPAGADTQYF.